This T cell receptor (beta chain) derives from a study of blood T cell repertoires in COVID-19. Study-level information: COVID-19 samples, acute and convalescent, were from the United States, Italy and Spain. From T cells, B-cell-depleted T cells, or PBMCs came the material, which was cDNA or gDNA.

Germline V lookup: CDR1 SGHDT, CDR2 YYEEEE. CDR3 size: 13 residues. Trimming shortened V by 0 bases and J by 3 bases, and 6 bases separated the two germline ends. Authors' processing steps: Reference gene primer amplification in the assay estimated nucleated cell counts. Data came from immunoSEQ multiplex PCR; TCRdb stores just in-frame clones and leaves some out. From that table come the V and J calls and clone size; the DNA was used to work out D and trimming. The sample includes over 200,000 clones, roughly 80% seen only once; the top ten take about 5%. This rearrangement joins TRBV5-6 to TRBJ1-2; D is unclear. The sequenced material came from peripheral blood. The receptor was derived from a human donor in a cohort sampled during active COVID-19. The CDR3 protein is CASSLVADYGYTF. CDR3 in DNA: TGTGCCAGCAGCTTGGTCGCAGACTATGGCTACACCTTC.